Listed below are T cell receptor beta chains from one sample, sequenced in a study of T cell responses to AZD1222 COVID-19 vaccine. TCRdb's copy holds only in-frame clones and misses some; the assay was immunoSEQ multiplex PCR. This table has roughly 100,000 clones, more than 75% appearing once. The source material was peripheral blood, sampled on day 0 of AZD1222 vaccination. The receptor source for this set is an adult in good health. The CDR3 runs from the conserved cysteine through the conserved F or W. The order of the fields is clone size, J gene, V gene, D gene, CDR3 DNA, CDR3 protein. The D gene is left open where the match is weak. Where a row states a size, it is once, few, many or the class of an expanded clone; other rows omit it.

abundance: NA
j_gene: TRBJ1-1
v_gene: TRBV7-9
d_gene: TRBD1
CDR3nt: TGTGCCAGCAGCTCTGGGGACAGGATGAACACTGAAGCTTTCTTT
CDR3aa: CASSSGDRMNTEAFF

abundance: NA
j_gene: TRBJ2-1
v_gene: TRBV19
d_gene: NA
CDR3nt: TGTGCCAGTAGTATAGTTACCAACAATGAGCAGTTCTTC
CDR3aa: CASSIVTNNEQFF

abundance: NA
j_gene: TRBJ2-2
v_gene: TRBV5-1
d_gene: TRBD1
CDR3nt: TGCGCCAGCAGCGCGACAGGGGTGGGCATCGGGGAGCTGTTTTTT
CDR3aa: CASSATGVGIGELFF

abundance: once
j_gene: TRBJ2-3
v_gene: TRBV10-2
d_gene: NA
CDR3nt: TGCGCCAGCATGTCGGCGGGGATAGATACGCAGTATTTT
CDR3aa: CASMSAGIDTQYF

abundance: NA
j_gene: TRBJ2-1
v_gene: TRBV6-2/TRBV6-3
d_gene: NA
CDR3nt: TGTGCCAGCAGTCGTCCCGTTGGGATTGAGCAGTTCTTC
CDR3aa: CASSRPVGIEQFF

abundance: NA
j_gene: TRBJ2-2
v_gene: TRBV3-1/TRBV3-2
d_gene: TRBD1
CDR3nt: TGTGCCAGCAGCCAAGCGACAGGGGGCAGCATCGGGGAGCTGTTTTTT
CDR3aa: CASSQATGGSIGELFF

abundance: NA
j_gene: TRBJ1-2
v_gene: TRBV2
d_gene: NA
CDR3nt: TGTGCCAGTTCTGATCGGGATTTATATGGCTACACCTTC
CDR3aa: CASSDRDLYGYTF

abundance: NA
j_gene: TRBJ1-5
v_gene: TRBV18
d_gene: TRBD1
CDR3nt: TGTGCCAGCTCACCTGGGACAGGGGAGCAGCCCCAGCATTTT
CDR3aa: CASSPGTGEQPQHF

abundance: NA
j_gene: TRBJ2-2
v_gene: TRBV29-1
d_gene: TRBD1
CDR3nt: TGCAGCGTTTTGACAGGGGCTAACACCGGGGAGCTGTTTTTT
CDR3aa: CSVLTGANTGELFF

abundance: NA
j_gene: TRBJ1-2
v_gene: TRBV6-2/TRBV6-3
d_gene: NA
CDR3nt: TGTGCCAGCAGTTACAGGGATGGCTACACCTTC
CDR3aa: CASSYRDGYTF

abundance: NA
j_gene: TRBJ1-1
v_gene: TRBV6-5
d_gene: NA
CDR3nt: TGTGCCAGCAGTTTCACCCGTTTTGACAGCTCCACTGAAGCTTTCTTT
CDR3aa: CASSFTRFDSSTEAFF

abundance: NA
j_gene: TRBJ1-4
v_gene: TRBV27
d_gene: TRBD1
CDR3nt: TGTGCCAGCAGTCTGGACAGGGGACGAGCTCCAACTAATGAAAAACTGTTTTTT
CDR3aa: CASSLDRGRAPTNEKLFF